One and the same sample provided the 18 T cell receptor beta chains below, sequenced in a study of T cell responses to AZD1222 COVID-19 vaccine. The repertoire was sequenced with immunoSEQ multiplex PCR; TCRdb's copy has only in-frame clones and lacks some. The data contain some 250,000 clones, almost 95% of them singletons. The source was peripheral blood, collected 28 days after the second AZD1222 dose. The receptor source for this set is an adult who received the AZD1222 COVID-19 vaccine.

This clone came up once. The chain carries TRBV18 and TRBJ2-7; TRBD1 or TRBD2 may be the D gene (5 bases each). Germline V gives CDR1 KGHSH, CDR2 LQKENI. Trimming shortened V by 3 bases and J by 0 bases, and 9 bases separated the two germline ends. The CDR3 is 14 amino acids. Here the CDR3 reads CASSPAGSSYEQYF. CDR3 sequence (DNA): TGTGCCAGCTCACCGGCAGGGAGCTCCTACGAGCAGTACTTC.

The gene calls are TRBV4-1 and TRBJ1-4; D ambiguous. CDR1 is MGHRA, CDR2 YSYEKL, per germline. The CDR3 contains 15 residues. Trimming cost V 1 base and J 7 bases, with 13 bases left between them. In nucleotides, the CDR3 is TGCGCCAGCAGCCAAGGGAAGGGAACGGGTGAAAAACTGTTTTTT. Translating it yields CASSQGKGTGEKLFF.

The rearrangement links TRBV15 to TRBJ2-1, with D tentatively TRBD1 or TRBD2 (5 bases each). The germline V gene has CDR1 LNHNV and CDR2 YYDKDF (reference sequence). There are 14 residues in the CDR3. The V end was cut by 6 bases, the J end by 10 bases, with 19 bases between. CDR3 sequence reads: CATSSTGAIGEQFF. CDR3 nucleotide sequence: TGTGCCACCAGTAGCACCGGGGCCATCGGCGAGCAGTTCTTC.

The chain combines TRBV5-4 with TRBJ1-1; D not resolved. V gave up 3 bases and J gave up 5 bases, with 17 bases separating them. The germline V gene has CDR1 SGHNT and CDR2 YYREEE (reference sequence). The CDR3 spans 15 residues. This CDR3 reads CASSSGGPGETEAFF. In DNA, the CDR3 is TGTGCCAGCAGCTCCGGTGGCCCCGGGGAGACTGAAGCTTTCTTT.

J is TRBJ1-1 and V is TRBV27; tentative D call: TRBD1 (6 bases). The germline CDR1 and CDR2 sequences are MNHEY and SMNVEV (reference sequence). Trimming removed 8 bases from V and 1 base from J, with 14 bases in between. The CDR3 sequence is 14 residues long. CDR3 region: CASVGRGGNTEAFF. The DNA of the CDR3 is TGTGCCAGCGTGGGACGAGGGGGGAACACTGAAGCTTTCTTT.

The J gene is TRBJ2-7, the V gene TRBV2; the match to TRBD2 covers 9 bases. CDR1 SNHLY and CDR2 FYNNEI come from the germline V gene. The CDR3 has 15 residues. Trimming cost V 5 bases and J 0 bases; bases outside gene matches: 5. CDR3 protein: CASSKSGGSSYEQYF. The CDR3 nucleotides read TGTGCCAGCAGTAAGAGCGGGGGGAGCTCCTACGAGCAGTACTTC.

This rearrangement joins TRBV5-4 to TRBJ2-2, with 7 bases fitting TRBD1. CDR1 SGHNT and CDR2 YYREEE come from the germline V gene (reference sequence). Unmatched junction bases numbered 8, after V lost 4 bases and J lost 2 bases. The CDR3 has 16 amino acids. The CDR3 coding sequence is TGTGCCAGCAGCGGGACAGCCCCGACAAACACCGGGGAGCTGTTTTTT. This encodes CASSGTAPTNTGELFF.

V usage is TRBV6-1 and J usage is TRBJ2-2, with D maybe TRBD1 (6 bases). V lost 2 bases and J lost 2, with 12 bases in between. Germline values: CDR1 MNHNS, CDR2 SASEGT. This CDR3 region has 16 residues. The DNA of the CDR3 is TGTGCCAGCAGTGAATTTGGGGGACAAAACACCGGGGAGCTGTTTTTT. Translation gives CASSEFGGQNTGELFF.

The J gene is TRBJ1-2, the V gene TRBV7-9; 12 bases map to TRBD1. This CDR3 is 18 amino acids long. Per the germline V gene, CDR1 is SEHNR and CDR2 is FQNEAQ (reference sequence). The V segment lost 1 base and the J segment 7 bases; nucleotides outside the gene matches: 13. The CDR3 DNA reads TGTGCCAGCAGCTTAGGACCGGGACAGGGGGCTATGTTGAGTGGCTACACCTTC. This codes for CASSLGPGQGAMLSGYTF.

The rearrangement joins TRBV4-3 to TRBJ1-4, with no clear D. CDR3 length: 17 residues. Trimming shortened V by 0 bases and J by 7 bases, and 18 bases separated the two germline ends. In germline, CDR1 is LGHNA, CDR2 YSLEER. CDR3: CASSQDWENTWSEKLFF. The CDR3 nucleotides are TGCGCCAGCAGCCAAGATTGGGAGAATACTTGGAGTGAAAAACTGTTTTTT.

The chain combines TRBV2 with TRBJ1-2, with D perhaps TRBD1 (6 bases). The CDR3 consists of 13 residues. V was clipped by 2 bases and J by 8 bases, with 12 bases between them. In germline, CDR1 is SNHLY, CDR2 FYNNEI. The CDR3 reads CASSERGARGYTF. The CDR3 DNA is TGTGCCAGCAGTGAAAGGGGGGCAAGAGGCTACACCTTC.

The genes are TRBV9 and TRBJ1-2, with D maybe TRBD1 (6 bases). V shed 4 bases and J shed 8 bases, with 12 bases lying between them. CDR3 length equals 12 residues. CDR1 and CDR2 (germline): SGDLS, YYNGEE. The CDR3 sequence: CASSPEGVGYTF. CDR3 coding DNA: TGTGCCAGCAGCCCAGAGGGGGTCGGCTACACCTTC.

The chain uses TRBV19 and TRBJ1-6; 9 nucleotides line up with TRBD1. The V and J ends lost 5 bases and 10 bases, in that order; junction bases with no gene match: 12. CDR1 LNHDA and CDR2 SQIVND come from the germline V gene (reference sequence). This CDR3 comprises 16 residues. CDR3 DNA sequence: TGTGCCAGTAGTTCCCCTTTGACAGGGGGTCGGTCACCCCTCCACTTT. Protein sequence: CASSSPLTGGRSPLHF. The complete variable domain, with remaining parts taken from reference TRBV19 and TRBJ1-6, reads DGGITQSPKYLFRKEGQNVTLSCEQNLNHDAMYWYRQDPGQGLRLIYYSQIVNDFQKGDIAEGYSVSREKKESFPLTVTSAQKNPTAFYLCASSSPLTGGRSPLHFGNGTRLTVT.

The CDR3 DNA sequence: TGTGCCAGCAGCCAAGATAACAGGAACTATGGCTACACCTTC. Residues: CASSQDNRNYGYTF. V is TRBV3-1 (or the pseudogene TRBV3-2) and J is TRBJ1-2; possibly TRBD1 for D (5 bases). Germline-derived CDR1 and CDR2 are LGHDT and YNNKEL (reference sequence). The CDR3 spans 14 residues. Trimming removed 0 bases at V and 2 bases at J, with 7 bases between.

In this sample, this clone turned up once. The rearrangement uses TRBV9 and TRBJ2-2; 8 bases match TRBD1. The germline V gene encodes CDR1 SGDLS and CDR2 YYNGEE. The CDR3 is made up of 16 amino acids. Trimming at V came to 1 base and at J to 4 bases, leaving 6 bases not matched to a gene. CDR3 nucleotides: TGTGCCAGCAGCGTACGAGGGACAGGTAGCACCGGGGAGCTGTTTTTT. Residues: CASSVRGTGSTGELFF.

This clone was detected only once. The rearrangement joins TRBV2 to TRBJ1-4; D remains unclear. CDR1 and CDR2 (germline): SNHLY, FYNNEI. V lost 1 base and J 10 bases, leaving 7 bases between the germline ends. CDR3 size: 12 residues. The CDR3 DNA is TGTGCCAGCAGTGAAGGACGGGGAAAACTGTTTTTT. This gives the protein CASSEGRGKLFF.

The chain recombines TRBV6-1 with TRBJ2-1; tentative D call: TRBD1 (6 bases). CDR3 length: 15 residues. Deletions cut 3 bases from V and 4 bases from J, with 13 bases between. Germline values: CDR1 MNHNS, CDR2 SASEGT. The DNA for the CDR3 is TGTGCCAGCAGTGACAGGGGAACGAGTTACAATGAGCAGTTCTTC. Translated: CASSDRGTSYNEQFF.

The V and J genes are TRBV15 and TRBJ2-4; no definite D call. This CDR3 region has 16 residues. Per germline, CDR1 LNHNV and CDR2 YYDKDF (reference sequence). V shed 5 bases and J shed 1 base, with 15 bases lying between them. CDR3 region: CATSGRLFEAKNIQYF. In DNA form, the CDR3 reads TGTGCCACCAGCGGCCGGCTTTTCGAGGCCAAAAACATTCAGTACTTC.